The 30 T cell receptor beta chains presented below share a single source sample, sequenced in a study of blood T cells in healthy people across ages. Then a second PCR, running roughly 7 to 11 cycles, was carried out with a sample-barcoded 5' primer and a J-beta primer mix. TCRdb ran MiXCR on the 5' RACE reads and lists one entry per CDR3 protein. This sample has about 680,000 distinct CDR3 sequences, with about 52% found just once. The sample taken for sequencing was blood. Receptors originate from a woman between 55 and 75 years old in good health.

The chain joins TRBV2 to TRBJ2-6; 10 nucleotides agree with TRBD1. The V and J ends lost 8 bases and 3 bases, in that order; junction bases with no gene match: 10. This CDR3 spans 17 amino acids. Germline CDR1 reads SNHLY; CDR2 reads FYNNEI. The CDR3 nucleotides read TGTGCCAGCGGTGCAATGGGACAGGGGATTGGGGCCAACGTCCTGACTTTC. Translating gives CASGAMGQGIGANVLTF.

This clonotype was counted only a few times. V usage is TRBV5-1 and J usage is TRBJ1-2, with D possibly being TRBD1 (5 bases). V was shortened by 4 bases and J by 4 bases, with 14 bases between the two germline ends. Germline CDR1 SGHRS, CDR2 YFSETQ. CDR3 length equals 14 residues. The CDR3 here is CASSDWTRGYGYTF. In DNA, the CDR3 is TGCGCCAGCAGCGATTGGACACGAGGCTATGGCTACACCTTC.

This clonotype was recorded at least ten times. The chain employs TRBV7-9 and TRBJ2-7; TRBD1 might be the D (5 bases). Germline loops: CDR1 SEHNR, CDR2 FQNEAQ (reference sequence). This CDR3 spans 14 amino acids. V gave up 2 bases and J gave up 0 bases, with 8 bases separating them. The CDR3 DNA reads TGTGCCAGCAGCTTACCCAGGGACTCCTACGAGCAGTACTTC. It yields the protein CASSLPRDSYEQYF.

This clonotype came up a few times. The rearrangement links TRBV7-3 to TRBJ2-1; a weak D match, TRBD2 (6 bases). Trimming cost V 4 bases and J 2 bases, with 12 bases left between them. The CDR3 runs 15 residues. The V gene's germline CDR1 is SGHTA and CDR2 FQGTGA. The CDR3 sequence: CASSYRRTTYNEQFF. The CDR3 DNA is TGTGCCAGCAGCTACCGGAGGACTACCTACAATGAGCAGTTCTTC.

This chain uses TRBV4-3 with TRBJ2-7; 11 bases agree with TRBD2. V shed 4 bases, J shed 7 bases, and the junction held 15 bases outside the gene matches. CDR1 and CDR2 from the germline V gene are LGHNA and YSLEER. This CDR3 comprises 17 residues. The CDR3 sequence: CASSPSLAGVSYNEQYF. The CDR3 region has the DNA TGCGCCAGCAGCCCGTCACTAGCGGGAGTCTCCTACAATGAGCAGTACTTC.

Turning to this clonotype: A much larger clone differs by one base, so this may be a read error. The chain joins TRBV6-1 to TRBJ2-4; 7 bases match TRBD2. This CDR3 comprises 14 residues. Germline V lookup: CDR1 MNHNS, CDR2 SASEGT. Trimming cost V 2 bases and J 13 bases; bases outside gene matches: 11. CDR3 DNA sequence: TGTGCCAGCAGTGAAACTAGCGTGAGCAGTGAGCAGTACTTC. Its translation: CASSETSVSSEQYF.

The gene calls are TRBV11-3 and TRBJ2-3, with D maybe TRBD2 (6 bases). V was clipped by 1 base and J by 2 bases, with 7 bases between them. This CDR3 comprises 14 residues. Looked up from germline, CDR1 is SGHNT and CDR2 is YENEEA. CDR3 loop: CASSLGGDTDTQYF. The CDR3 coding sequence is TGTGCCAGCAGCTTAGGCGGGGACACAGATACGCAGTATTTT. Filled out from reference TRBV11-3 and TRBJ2-3, the complete variable domain reads EAGVVQSPRYKIIEKKQPVAFWCNPISGHNTLYWYLQNLGQGPELLIRYENEEAVDDSQLPKDRFSAERLKGVDSTLKIQPAELGDSAVYLCASSLGGDTDTQYFGPGTRLTVL.

The chain links TRBV20-1 to TRBJ1-2; D is unresolved. V shed 5 bases and J shed 3 bases, with 16 bases lying between them. CDR3 length equals 14 residues. Looked up from germline, CDR1 is DFQATT and CDR2 is SNEGSKA (reference sequence). DNA of the CDR3: TGCAGTGCTTCCAAGACCGAGCGGCACTATGGCTACACCTTC. Translating gives CSASKTERHYGYTF.

V usage is TRBV7-2 and J usage is TRBJ2-1; no definite D call. The CDR3 spans 11 residues. Germline CDR1 SGHTA, CDR2 FQGNSA. The ends were cut back, 2 bases at V and 12 bases at J, with 8 bases in the middle. CDR3 protein: CASSLSSVQFF. CDR3 in DNA: TGTGCCAGCAGCTTAAGCAGCGTGCAGTTCTTC.

In this sample, this clonotype turned up a few times. The rearrangement uses TRBV12-3 or TRBV12-4 and TRBJ2-6; 11 nucleotides match TRBD1. The CDR3 is made up of 17 amino acids. V lost 5 bases to trimming and J lost 2 bases; unmatched junction nucleotides: 5. The CDR3 coding sequence is TGTGCCAGCAGTCGGACAGGGGGCTGGGCTGGGGCCAACGTCCTGACTTTC. Protein sequence: CASSRTGGWAGANVLTF.

This clonotype has only a few counts. The chain recombines TRBV20-1 with TRBJ1-1; the D is unclear. Germline CDR1 DFQATT, CDR2 SNEGSKA (reference sequence). Deletions cut 2 bases from V and 1 base from J, with 8 bases between. The CDR3 sequence is 13 residues long. The CDR3: CSARLQANTEAFF. CDR3 in DNA: TGCAGTGCTAGACTTCAAGCGAACACTGAAGCTTTCTTT.

In this sample, this clonotype turned up many times. The chain combines TRBV7-2 with TRBJ2-7; 9 positions match TRBD2. Germline CDR1 and CDR2: SGHTA and FQGNSA. Trimming removed 5 bases from V and 2 bases from J; junction bases left unmatched: 4. The length of the CDR3 is 14 residues. CDR3 coding DNA: TGTGCCAGCAGCCCGGGACTAGCCCCCTACGAGCAGTACTTC. Its protein is CASSPGLAPYEQYF.

The chain couples TRBV11-2 to TRBJ2-1; 11 positions match TRBD2. This CDR3 contains 16 residues. Germline V lookup: CDR1 SGHAT, CDR2 FQNNGV. V lost 2 bases and J lost 6; bases outside the gene matches: 6. The CDR3 nucleotides read TGTGCCAGCAGCTTATGGCTAGCGGGAGGATCCAATGAGCAGTTCTTC. The encoded protein is CASSLWLAGGSNEQFF.

The chain employs TRBV7-2 and TRBJ2-3; 10 bases map to TRBD1. This CDR3 contains 14 residues. Germline V CDR1 and CDR2: SGHTA, FQGNSA. J gave up 6 bases and V 3 bases, and 3 bases lay outside the gene matches. The CDR3 DNA reads as TGTGCCAGCAGCTTCACGGACAGGGGGGATACGCAGTATTTT. Protein product: CASSFTDRGDTQYF.

CDR3 in amino acids: CSAGQGYEQFF. Here the CDR3 DNA reads TGCAGTGCTGGACAGGGCTATGAGCAGTTCTTC. The chain links TRBV20-1 to TRBJ2-1, with 8 bases matching TRBD1. This CDR3 contains 11 residues. Germline V gene data show CDR1 as DFQATT and CDR2 as SNEGSKA (reference sequence). The J segment lost 8 bases and the V segment lost 5 bases, leaving 2 bases of the junction unmatched.

The chain employs TRBV2 and TRBJ2-1; 14 bases are shared with TRBD2. Germline-derived CDR1 and CDR2 are SNHLY and FYNNEI. This CDR3 contains 16 residues. V lost 2 bases and J lost 7; bases outside the gene matches: 4. CDR3 DNA: TGTGCCAGCAGTGAAAAGGGACTAGCGGGAGCAAATGAGCAGTTCTTC. Its protein product is CASSEKGLAGANEQFF. Together with reference TRBV2 and TRBJ2-1, the CDR3 gives the full variable domain: EPEVTQTPSHQVTQMGQEVILRCVPISNHLYFYWYRQILGQKVEFLVSFYNNEISEKSEIFDDQFSVERPDGSNFTLKIRSTKLEDSAMYFCASSEKGLAGANEQFFGPGTRLTVL.

This chain links TRBV12-5 with TRBJ2-7; the match to TRBD2 covers 14 bases. This CDR3 has 20 amino acids. Germline V CDR1 and CDR2: LGHNT, FRNRAP. J gave up 3 bases and V 3 bases, and 16 bases lay outside the gene matches. CDR3 in amino acids: CASGLPASGLAGVKIYEQYF. The DNA of the CDR3 is TGTGCTAGTGGTTTACCCGCTTCGGGACTAGCGGGAGTGAAGATCTACGAGCAGTACTTC.

This chain connects TRBV5-1 to TRBJ2-5, with 7 bases aligning to TRBD2. The CDR3 has 14 residues. J was trimmed by 11 bases and V by 1 base; bases with no gene match: 11. CDR1 and CDR2 (germline): SGHRS, YFSETQ. CDR3 in DNA: TGCGCCAGCAGCTTGATCGGGACTAACAATGAGCAGTACTTC. Translation gives CASSLIGTNNEQYF.

There are a few counts of this clonotype. This chain's CDR3 is CSVRAGSSYNEQFF. The CDR3 DNA sequence: TGCAGTGTTCGAGCGGGCAGCTCCTACAATGAGCAGTTCTTC. This chain joins TRBV20-1 and TRBJ2-1; tentatively, D is TRBD2 (6 bases). The V gene's germline CDR1 is DFQATT and CDR2 SNEGSKA (reference sequence). The CDR3 runs 14 residues. Deletions cut 7 bases from V and 0 bases from J, with 13 bases between.

This rearrangement joins TRBV5-1 to TRBJ2-5, with 8 bases matching TRBD2. In germline, CDR1 is SGHRS, CDR2 YFSETQ. The CDR3 has 16 amino acids. V was pared by 4 bases and J by 0 bases, with 8 bases of the junction left unmatched. CDR3: CASSATSAVYQETQYF. CDR3 in DNA: TGCGCCAGCAGCGCGACTAGCGCAGTATACCAAGAGACCCAGTACTTC.

A few counts support this clonotype. CDR3 loop: CASSVGVRGRVDNEQYF. The CDR3 DNA follows: TGTGCCAGCAGCGTAGGAGTTCGCGGGAGGGTGGACAATGAGCAGTACTTC. The rearrangement uses TRBV9 and TRBJ2-5; TRBD2 agrees at 9 bases. Losses at the gene ends were 0 bases for V and 11 bases for J; bases not matched to a gene: 17. Germline V lookup: CDR1 SGDLS, CDR2 YYNGEE. The CDR3 runs 17 residues. Looking up the rest from reference TRBV9 and TRBJ2-5 gives the full variable domain: DSGVTQTPKHLITATGQRVTLRCSPRSGDLSVYWYQQSLDQGLQFLIQYYNGEERAKGNILERFSAQQFPDLHSELNLSSLELGDSALYFCASSVGVRGRVDNEQYFGPGTRLLVL.

With respect to this clonotype: Since a much larger clone is just one base distant, this may be a read error. The chain is built from TRBV29-1 and TRBJ2-1; possibly TRBD1 or TRBD2 for D (7 bases each). Germline V gives CDR1 SQVTM, CDR2 ANQGSEA. The CDR3 sequence is 14 residues long. V was pared by 3 bases and J by 7 bases, with 16 bases between. In nucleotides, the CDR3 is TGCAGCGTTGACAGCGGGACAGAGATAAATGAGCAGTTCTTC. Translated, it gives CSVDSGTEINEQFF.

The rearrangement uses TRBV14 and TRBJ2-6; D unclear. The CDR3 contains 14 residues. V lost 2 bases and J lost 2, with 4 bases in between. Germline CDR1 and CDR2: SGHDN and FVKESK. CDR3 DNA: TGTGCCAGCAGCCAACCTACTGGGGCCAACGTCCTGACTTTC. Translated, it gives CASSQPTGANVLTF.

The chain uses TRBV27 and TRBJ2-7; no firm D call. V lost 5 bases and J lost 3, with 14 bases in between. This CDR3 has 14 amino acids. Germline V gives CDR1 MNHEY, CDR2 SMNVEV (reference sequence). CDR3 nucleotides: TGTGCCAGCAGTAAGAACGGCGCCTACTACGAGCAGTACTTC. Residues: CASSKNGAYYEQYF.

This clonotype was seen a few times. The genes are TRBV25-1 and TRBJ2-4; TRBD1 matches 8 bases. The J call could be wrong; TRBJ2-7 is a better fit for the DNA end. The length of the CDR3 is 14 residues. Germline assignment: CDR1 MGHDK and CDR2 SYGVNS. For the CDR3, the DNA is TGTGCCAGCAGTAGCAAGGACAGGGCCCACGAGCAGTACTTC. As protein: CASSSKDRAHEQYF.

The chain uses TRBV29-1 and TRBJ2-7; 10 positions agree with TRBD2. Germline V gives CDR1 SQVTM, CDR2 ANQGSEA. V shed 6 bases, J shed 4 bases, and the junction held 6 bases outside the gene matches. There are 13 residues in the CDR3. The CDR3 DNA reads TGCAGCGTGGGGGCTAGCGGGAGTTACGAGCAGTACTTC. This gives the protein CSVGASGSYEQYF.

This clonotype has more than one count but fewer than ten. V and J are TRBV12-3 or TRBV12-4 and TRBJ2-1; 8 positions agree with TRBD2. The V and J ends lost 6 bases and 2 bases, in that order; junction bases with no gene match: 6. CDR3 size: 15 residues. The CDR3 coding sequence is TGTGCCAGCAGCCGGACTAGCCCCGCCTACAATGAGCAGTTCTTC. Encoded protein: CASSRTSPAYNEQFF.

The gene calls are TRBV27 and TRBJ2-7; 7 positions agree with TRBD1. This CDR3 is built from 15 residues. CDR1 is MNHEY and CDR2 is SMNVEV in the germline V gene (reference sequence). The V gene end was trimmed by 5 bases and the J gene end by 0 bases; junction bases not matched to a gene: 7. CDR3 DNA sequence: TGTGCCAGCAGTGGGTCCACAGGGGCCTCCTACGAGCAGTACTTC. This codes for CASSGSTGASYEQYF.

The sample holds a few counts of this clonotype. The rearrangement joins TRBV12-3 or TRBV12-4 to TRBJ1-5; D call uncertain. CDR3 length: 12 amino acids. The V end lost 3 bases, the J end lost 7 bases, and 7 bases lay between the germline ends. The CDR3 nucleotides are TGTGCCAGCAGTTTCGAGGGACAGCCCCAGCATTTT. Protein product: CASSFEGQPQHF.

A few counts support this clonotype. The genes are TRBV28 and TRBJ2-7; TRBD1 matches at 7 bases. Trimming at V came to 5 bases and at J to 2 bases, leaving 3 bases not matched to a gene. The CDR3 loop spans 13 amino acids. Per the germline V gene, CDR1 is MDHEN and CDR2 is SYDVKM. The CDR3, as DNA: TGTGCCAGCAGTACGACAGGGACCTACGAGCAGTACTTC. Amino acids: CASSTTGTYEQYF.